This entry is about one T cell receptor beta chain. These data are taken from a study of T-cell reconstitution after alpha-beta-depleted transplantation in children. This CDR3 comprises 14 residues. Trimming cost V 4 bases and J 7 bases; bases outside gene matches: 12. The germline V gene has CDR1 DFQATT and CDR2 SNEGSKA (reference sequence). Preparation of the TCRbeta library was carried out with unique molecular identifiers. A single record per CDR3 protein comes from TCRdb applying MiXCR to the PCR reads. The sample lists roughly 500,000 distinct CDR3 sequences; roughly 33% were seen once. The chain recombines TRBV20-1 with TRBJ1-2; 7 bases agree with TRBD1. The sequencing here drew on PBMCs from the stem cell graft donor, taken from the stem cell graft. The sequence derives from a human donor who donated a stem cell graft to a child with aplastic anemia. This CDR3 is CSAIPGQSLGGYTF. The CDR3 nucleotides are TGCAGTGCTATCCCGGGACAGTCCCTGGGTGGCTACACCTTC.